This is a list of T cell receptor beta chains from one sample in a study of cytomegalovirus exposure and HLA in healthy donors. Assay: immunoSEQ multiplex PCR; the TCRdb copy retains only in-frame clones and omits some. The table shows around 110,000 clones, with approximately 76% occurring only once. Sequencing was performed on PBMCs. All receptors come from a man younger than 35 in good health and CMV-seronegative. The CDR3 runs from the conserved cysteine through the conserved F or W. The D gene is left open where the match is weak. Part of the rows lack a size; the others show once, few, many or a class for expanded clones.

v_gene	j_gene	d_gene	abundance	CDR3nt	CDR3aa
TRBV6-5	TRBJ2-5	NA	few	TGTGCCAGCAGTAACAGACAGGGTGGAGGGCAGTACTTC	CASSNRQGGGQYF
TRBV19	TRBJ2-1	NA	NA	TGTGCCAGTAGCTGGCAGGGGCATTACAATGAGCAGTTCTTC	CASSWQGHYNEQFF
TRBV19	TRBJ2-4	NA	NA	TGTGCCAGTAGTAGGACAGCAACTCTAGCCAAAAACATTCAGTACTTC	CASSRTATLAKNIQYF
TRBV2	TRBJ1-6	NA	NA	TGTGCCAGCAGGGGCCTGTCAGGGTCTAATTCACCCCTCCACTTT	CASRGLSGSNSPLHF
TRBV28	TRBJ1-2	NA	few	TGTGCCATAAAGCGAGCCGGAATGAACTATGGCTACACCTTC	CAIKRAGMNYGYTF
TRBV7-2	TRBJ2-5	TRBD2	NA	TGTGCCAGCAGCCCCCGGGGGGGTGGTAAGACCCAGTACTTC	CASSPRGGGKTQYF
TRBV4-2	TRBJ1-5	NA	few	TGTGCCAGCAGCCAAGATATGGAGAATCAGCCCCAGCATTTT	CASSQDMENQPQHF
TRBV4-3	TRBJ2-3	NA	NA	TGCGCCAGCAGCCCCGGACTTACTCGGGGTACGCAGTATTTT	CASSPGLTRGTQYF
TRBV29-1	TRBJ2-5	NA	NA	TGCAGCGCCCTAGGCGGGGGCTTATCCGAGACCCAGTACTTC	CSALGGGLSETQYF
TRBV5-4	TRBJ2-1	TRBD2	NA	TGTGCCAGCCGACTAGCGGGGAGCAATGAGCAGTTCTTC	CASRLAGSNEQFF
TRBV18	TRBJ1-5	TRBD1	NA	TGTGCCAGCTCACCGGGACAGGGCTATAGCAATCAGCCCCAGCATTTT	CASSPGQGYSNQPQHF
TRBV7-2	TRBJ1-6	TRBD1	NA	TGTGCCAGCAGTTACGAAACCGGGACAGGTGATTCACCCCTCCACTTT	CASSYETGTGDSPLHF
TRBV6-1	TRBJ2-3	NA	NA	TGTGCCAGCAGTGCCCTCGACAGGCTGGGGGATACGCAGTATTTT	CASSALDRLGDTQYF
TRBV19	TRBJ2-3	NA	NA	TGTGCCAGTAGTCTCCGGGTTCCCGGTGGAGATACGCAGTATTTT	CASSLRVPGGDTQYF
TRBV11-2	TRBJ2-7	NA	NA	TGTGCCAGCAGCCGAGACACCTACGAGCAGTACTTC	CASSRDTYEQYF
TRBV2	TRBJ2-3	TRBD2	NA	TGTGCCAGCAGTGATCTCGGCGGGGGGGCAGATACGCAGTATTTT	CASSDLGGGADTQYF
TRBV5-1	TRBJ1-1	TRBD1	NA	TGCGCCAGCAGCTTGGGCCGGGACAGGGCGAGGGCTGAAGCTTTCTTT	CASSLGRDRARAEAFF
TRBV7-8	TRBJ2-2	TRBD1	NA	TGTGCCAGCACCCCCACACACACGGGACAGGGGGTAGCCGGGGAGCTGTTTTTT	CASTPTHTGQGVAGELFF
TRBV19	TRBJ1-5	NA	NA	TGTGCCAGTAGGGACAGTCAGAATCAGCCCCAGCATTTT	CASRDSQNQPQHF
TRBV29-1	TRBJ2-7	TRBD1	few	TGCAGCGTCAACTCCGGGACAGGAGGATTCGAGCAGTACTTC	CSVNSGTGGFEQYF
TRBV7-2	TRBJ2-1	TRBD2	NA	TGTGCCAGCAGCTTGGCTCCTCCGCAACCGGGACTAGCGGACAATGAGCAGTTCTTC	CASSLAPPQPGLADNEQFF
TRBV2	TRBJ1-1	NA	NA	TGTGCCAGCAGTGAAGCGCAGGCCTCTTCCAGTTACCAACCTAGCAGGACTGAAGCTTTCTTT	CASSEAQASSSYQPSRTEAFF
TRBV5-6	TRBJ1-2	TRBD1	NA	TGTGCCAGCAGCGACGACAGGGACGGCTACACCTTC	CASSDDRDGYTF
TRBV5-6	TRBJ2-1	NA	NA	TGTGCCAGCAGCTTGGGGGGCCTGAGCTCCTACAATGAGCAGTTCTTC	CASSLGGLSSYNEQFF
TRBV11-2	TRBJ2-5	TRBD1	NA	TGTACCAGCAGCCAGGACAGGCAAGAGACCCAGTACTTC	CTSSQDRQETQYF
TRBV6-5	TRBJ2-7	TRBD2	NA	TGTGCCAGCAGTTACTCTAGCGGGGGGGCCCCCTACGAGCAGTACTTC	CASSYSSGGAPYEQYF
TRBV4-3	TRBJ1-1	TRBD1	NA	TGCGCCAGCAGCCAGAGGACAGGGGACACTGAAGCTTTCTTT	CASSQRTGDTEAFF
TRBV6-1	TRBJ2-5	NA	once	TGTGCCAGCAGTGTGGAGGCGGGTTCTCAAGAGACCCAGTACTTC	CASSVEAGSQETQYF
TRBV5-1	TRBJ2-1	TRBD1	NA	TGCGCCAGCAGTTCGGACAGGGGTCTCTCAGGGAGCAATGAGCAGTTCTTC	CASSSDRGLSGSNEQFF
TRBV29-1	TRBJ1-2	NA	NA	TGCAGCGTTGAAGAGGGCAGCTCCTATGGCTACACCTTC	CSVEEGSSYGYTF
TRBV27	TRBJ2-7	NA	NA	TGTGCCAGCAGCTTTAGCGGAAGCTACGAGCAGTACTTC	CASSFSGSYEQYF
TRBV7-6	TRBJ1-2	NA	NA	TGTGCCAGCAGCTTACAGACAGGACCCTCCCCCTATGGCTACACCTTC	CASSLQTGPSPYGYTF
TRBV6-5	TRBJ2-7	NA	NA	TGTGCCAGCAGTTTCCGGGGTTCTGGCTACGAGCAGTACTTC	CASSFRGSGYEQYF
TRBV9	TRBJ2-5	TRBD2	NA	TGTGCCAGCAGCGCCCTAGCGGGCCAAGAGACCCAGTACTTC	CASSALAGQETQYF
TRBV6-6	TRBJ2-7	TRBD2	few	TGTGCCAGCAGTTATGGGCGGGAGAACGAGCAGTACTTC	CASSYGRENEQYF
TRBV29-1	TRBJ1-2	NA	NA	TGCAGCGTGGGGGATTGGGGGCAGGACGGCTACCCCTTC	CSVGDWGQDGYPF
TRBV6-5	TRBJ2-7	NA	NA	TGTGCCAGCAGTTTCCTTGACGAGCAGTACTTC	CASSFLDEQYF
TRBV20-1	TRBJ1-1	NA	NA	TGCAGTGCTAGTAACGGGGGGCTAGCTTTCTTT	CSASNGGLAFF
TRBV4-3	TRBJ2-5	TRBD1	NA	TGCGCCAGCAGCCAAGATAGGCAGGGGGCCGGAGAGACCCAGTACTTC	CASSQDRQGAGETQYF
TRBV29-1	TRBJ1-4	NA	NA	TGCAGCGTTGCCCAGGCGAATGAAAAACTGTTTTTT	CSVAQANEKLFF
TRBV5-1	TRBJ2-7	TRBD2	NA	TGCGCCAGCAGCCCTAGTCGGCAGGGAGGGGTCGAGCAGTACTTC	CASSPSRQGGVEQYF
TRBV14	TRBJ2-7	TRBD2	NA	TGTGCCAGCAGCCATAGCGGGGGGACCTACGAGCAGTACTTC	CASSHSGGTYEQYF
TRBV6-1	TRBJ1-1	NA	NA	TGTGCCAGCAGTGAATTCATTGAAGCTTTCTTT	CASSEFIEAFF
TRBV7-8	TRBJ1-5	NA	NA	TGTGCCAGCAGCCCCTATGACAGAACCAATCAGCCCCAGCATTTT	CASSPYDRTNQPQHF
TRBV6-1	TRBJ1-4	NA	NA	TGTGCCAGCAGCTCGCAGGGGACGGGGAAACTGTTTTTT	CASSSQGTGKLFF
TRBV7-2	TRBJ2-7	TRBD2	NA	TGTGCCAGCAGCCCTCTGGCGGGGGGGCCTTTCTACGAGCAGTACTTC	CASSPLAGGPFYEQYF
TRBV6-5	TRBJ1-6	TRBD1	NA	TGTGCCAGCACCGCTCCCGGACAGGCGAGTTCACCCCTCCACTTT	CASTAPGQASSPLHF
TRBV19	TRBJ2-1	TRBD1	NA	TGTGCCAGTAGTGAAGCCGGGACAGGAAGTCTCAATGAGCAGTTCTTC	CASSEAGTGSLNEQFF
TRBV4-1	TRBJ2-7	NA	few	TGCGCCAGCAGCCGACTGGGAGGCAGGCTCTACGAGCAGTACTTC	CASSRLGGRLYEQYF
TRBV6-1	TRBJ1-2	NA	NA	TGTGCCAGCAGTGAGGACCAAACGGAACCTTACAGGAGCTACACCTTC	CASSEDQTEPYRSYTF
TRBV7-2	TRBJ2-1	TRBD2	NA	TGTGCCAGCAGCTCCCCCGAGCGGCTAGCGGGGTACAATGAGCAGTTCTTC	CASSSPERLAGYNEQFF
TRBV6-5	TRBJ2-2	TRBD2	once	TGTGCCAGCAGTTACCGGCCGGGGGGGGGCCGCGGGGAGCTGTTTTTT	CASSYRPGGGRGELFF
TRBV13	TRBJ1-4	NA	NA	TGTGCCAGCAGCATAGCAAGCAGGACTAATGAAAAACTGTTTTTT	CASSIASRTNEKLFF
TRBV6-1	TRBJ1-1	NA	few	TGTGCCAGCAGTGAAGCGCCCCAGGGTATAACTGAAGCTTTCTTT	CASSEAPQGITEAFF
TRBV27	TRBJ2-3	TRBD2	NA	TGTGCCAGCAGTTCCTTTAGCGGGGCAGATACGCAGTATTTT	CASSSFSGADTQYF